These 19 T cell receptor beta chains were sequenced from one sample in a study of blood T cell repertoires in COVID-19. Repertoires were generated with immunoSEQ multiplex PCR, while TCRdb's copy carries only in-frame clones and drops some. The sample includes 90,000 to 120,000 clones, approximately 80% seen only once; the top ten take 20% to 25%. Sequencing was performed on peripheral blood. These receptors came from a man aged 65 to 85 with active or convalescent COVID-19.

The V call is TRBV30, the J call TRBJ1-2; D is possibly TRBD1 (5 bases). This CDR3 contains 13 residues. Trimming cost V 0 bases and J 8 bases, with 13 bases left between them. Looked up from germline, CDR1 is GTSNPN and CDR2 is SVGIG (reference sequence). In DNA form, the CDR3 reads TGTGCCTGGAGTGTACTGGAGGGGTACGGCTACACCTTC. The encoded protein is CAWSVLEGYGYTF.

V gene TRBV9 combines with J gene TRBJ2-7, with D hard to call. CDR1 is SGDLS and CDR2 is YYNGEE in the germline V gene. V lost 1 base and J 0 bases, leaving 11 bases between the germline ends. The CDR3 extends over 15 amino acids. CDR3 sequence reads: CASSVSGVSSYEQYF. In DNA form, the CDR3 reads TGTGCCAGCAGCGTAAGTGGAGTCAGCTCCTACGAGCAGTACTTC.

The CDR3 coding sequence is TGTGCCAGCAGTTTATTGAAGGAAGCGGGAGGGTCCGGGGAGCTGTTTTTT. The encoded protein is CASSLLKEAGGSGELFF. The rearrangement uses TRBV7-3 and TRBJ2-2; 10 bases fit TRBD2. With 6 bases clipped from V and 6 bases from J, the junction kept 13 bases outside the gene matches. The CDR3 contains 17 residues. CDR1 and CDR2 (germline): SGHTA, FQGTGA. Full variable domain (missing parts from reference TRBV7-3 and TRBJ2-2): GAGVSQTPSNKVTEKGKYVELRCDPISGHTALYWYRQSLGQGPEFLIYFQGTGAADDSGLPNDRFFAVRPEGSVSTLKIQRTERGDSAVYLCASSLLKEAGGSGELFFGEGSRLTVL.

V gene TRBV3-1 (or the pseudogene TRBV3-2) combines with J gene TRBJ2-7; 8 positions match TRBD1. Germline V CDR1 and CDR2: LGHDT, YNNKEL (reference sequence). The CDR3 has 14 residues. The V and J ends lost 5 bases and 7 bases, in that order; junction bases with no gene match: 10. In DNA form, the CDR3 reads TGTGCCAGCAGCGTGCGACAGGGGCCCAAGGAGCAGTACTTC. Its protein is CASSVRQGPKEQYF.

The J gene is TRBJ2-3, the V gene TRBV5-4; 9 bases agree with TRBD2. Germline-derived CDR1 and CDR2 are SGHNT and YYREEE (reference sequence). CDR3 length: 16 residues. V was clipped by 2 bases and J by 3 bases; unmatched bases: 7. DNA for the CDR3: TGTGCCAGCAGCTTCCCAGCGGGAGGTAGGACAGATACGCAGTATTTT. Encoded protein: CASSFPAGGRTDTQYF.

This clone was found once. The rearrangement links TRBV18 to TRBJ2-3, with 14 bases that match TRBD2. Germline trimming cut 6 bases from V and 3 bases from J; bases unmatched to any gene: 8. The CDR3 runs 17 residues. Germline V lookup: CDR1 KGHSH, CDR2 LQKENI. The CDR3 DNA sequence: TGTGCCAGCTCCCGACTAGCGGGAGGGCCGAGAACAGATACGCAGTATTTT. It encodes CASSRLAGGPRTDTQYF.

The CDR3 coding sequence is TGTGCCACCAGTGAGGCGGGGCGCGGGGAGCAGTACTTC. The encoded protein is CATSEAGRGEQYF. The V gene is TRBV24-1, the J gene TRBJ2-7; TRBD2 might be the D (6 bases). Deletions cut 4 bases from V and 7 bases from J, with 13 bases between. The germline V gene encodes CDR1 KGHDR and CDR2 SFDVKD. CDR3 length: 13 residues.

By sample share, this clone is medium-sized. J is TRBJ1-1 and V is TRBV7-3; 7 nucleotides line up with TRBD1. V was pared by 5 bases and J by 0 bases, with 9 bases of the junction left unmatched. This CDR3 contains 16 residues. Germline V gene data show CDR1 as SGHTA and CDR2 as FQGTGA. CDR3 amino acids: CASSQSRDSLNTEAFF. CDR3 DNA: TGTGCCAGCAGCCAGTCCCGGGACAGCTTGAACACTGAAGCTTTCTTT.

This rearrangement joins TRBV30 to TRBJ1-1; TRBD1 matches 7 bases. Per the germline V gene, CDR1 is GTSNPN and CDR2 is SVGIG (reference sequence). This CDR3 has 14 residues. J was trimmed by 7 bases and V by 6 bases; bases with no gene match: 14. Written as DNA, the CDR3 is TGTGCCTGCTCAACCCAATCAGGGGGGTATGAAGCTTTCTTT. It translates to CACSTQSGGYEAFF.

The J gene is TRBJ1-5, the V gene TRBV4-1, with 8 bases that match TRBD1. The CDR3 runs to 16 residues. The junction had 10 bases not matched to a gene; V was cut back by 6 bases and J by 3 bases. Germline V gene data show CDR1 as MGHRA and CDR2 as YSYEKL. DNA of the CDR3: TGCGCCAGCAGTCGCGACAGGGGAAGGGTCAATCAGCCCCAGCATTTT. This gives the protein CASSRDRGRVNQPQHF.

J is TRBJ1-2 and V is TRBV6-5; D is unresolved. V dropped 4 bases and J dropped 4 bases, with 19 bases sitting between them. Germline V lookup: CDR1 MNHEY, CDR2 SVGAGI. The CDR3 extends over 16 amino acids. The CDR3 loop is CASSSRGVGSSYGYTF. For the CDR3, the DNA is TGTGCCAGCAGTTCGCGCGGGGTCGGATCCTCCTATGGCTACACCTTC.

This chain joins TRBV2 and TRBJ2-1, with 10 nucleotides matching TRBD1. CDR1 is SNHLY, CDR2 FYNNEI, per germline. V was pared by 6 bases and J by 1 base, with 3 bases of the junction left unmatched. This CDR3 contains 15 residues. The CDR3 here is CASRGDRGSYNEQFF. CDR3 sequence (DNA): TGTGCCAGCAGGGGGGACAGGGGTTCCTACAATGAGCAGTTCTTC.

The chain uses TRBV5-1 and TRBJ1-4; D is possibly TRBD1 (6 bases). Germline assignment: CDR1 SGHRS and CDR2 YFSETQ. The CDR3 has 16 amino acids. Trimming left V 4 bases short and J 0 bases short, with 13 bases between. CDR3 amino acids: CASSGGQVATNEKLFF. In DNA, the CDR3 is TGCGCCAGCAGCGGGGGACAAGTTGCAACTAATGAAAAACTGTTTTTT. The full variable domain, rest sourced from reference TRBV5-1 and TRBJ1-4, is KAGVTQTPRYLIKTRGQQVTLSCSPISGHRSVSWYQQTPGQGLQFLFEYFSETQRNKGNFPGRFSGRQFSNSRSEMNVSTLELGDSALYLCASSGGQVATNEKLFFGSGTQLSVL.

This clone was recorded a few times. The chain is built from TRBV5-1 and TRBJ1-1; 8 bases fit TRBD1. Per germline, CDR1 SGHRS and CDR2 YFSETQ. V shed 3 bases and J 1 base; nucleotides not matched to a gene: 8. This CDR3 region has 16 residues. CDR3 loop: CASSSRVGQGNTEAFF. The CDR3 DNA is TGCGCCAGCAGCTCCCGAGTTGGACAGGGGAACACTGAAGCTTTCTTT.

The J gene is TRBJ2-3, the V gene TRBV5-6; 10 bases line up with TRBD2. Per germline, CDR1 SGHDT and CDR2 YYEEEE. The CDR3 covers 18 residues. Unmatched junction bases numbered 15, after V lost 4 bases and J lost 4 bases. DNA of the CDR3: TGTGCCAGCAGCCCCCCAAGCGGGGGGGCTATTATCCCAGATACGCAGTATTTT. This codes for CASSPPSGGAIIPDTQYF.

This clone was seen a handful of times. The CDR3 protein is CASSGPSPGGPYNEQFF. The CDR3 nucleotides read TGTGCCAGCAGTGGTCCTAGTCCGGGAGGGCCTTACAATGAGCAGTTCTTC. This chain connects TRBV6-1 to TRBJ2-1; TRBD2 aligns across 8 bases. CDR1 MNHNS and CDR2 SASEGT come from the germline V gene. The CDR3 contains 17 residues. Trimming removed 4 bases from V and 4 bases from J; junction bases left unmatched: 12.

The J gene is TRBJ1-2, the V gene TRBV6-5; no clear D. CDR1 is MNHEY and CDR2 is SVGAGI in the germline V gene. V was shortened by 0 bases and J by 5 bases, with 10 bases between the two germline ends. The CDR3 spans 14 residues. This chain's CDR3 is CASSYSLSEYGYTF. CDR3 coding DNA: TGTGCCAGCAGTTACTCGTTAAGCGAATATGGCTACACCTTC.

CDR3 bases: TGCGCCAGCAGCTTGGGGGACAGCCGAAACACCATATATTTT. Protein product: CASSLGDSRNTIYF. The chain joins TRBV5-1 to TRBJ1-3; 7 bases line up with TRBD1. Looked up from germline, CDR1 is SGHRS and CDR2 is YFSETQ. This CDR3 has 14 residues. The V segment lost 0 bases and the J segment 5 bases; nucleotides outside the gene matches: 2.

V gene TRBV6-1 combines with J gene TRBJ2-7; no definite D call. The V gene lost 0 bases and the J gene lost 6 bases, with 18 bases spanning the gap. Per the germline V gene, CDR1 is MNHNS and CDR2 is SASEGT. The CDR3 spans 16 residues. The CDR3 nucleotides are TGTGCCAGCAGTGAAGCTGTGTTGAGTCTTCTCGGCGAGCAGTACTTC. This sequence encodes CASSEAVLSLLGEQYF.